This TCR beta chain was recovered during a study of PD-L1 blockade in urothelial cancer. Across the whole study: Patients went on atezolizumab around 2014, receiving 1,200 mg intravenously every 3 weeks. The median number of T cells present in blood samples was approximately 140,000. Whole-study results and caveats: Better survival was predicted when blood TCR clonality before treatment fell below the median.

Time point given: pretreatment peripheral blood. Spiked synthetic TCR analogs estimated absolute template abundance per PCR. Clones were sequenced by immunoSEQ multiplex PCR, and TCRdb holds only the in-frame ones, with some missing. The sample has more than 55,000 clones, around four fifths seen once. The CDR3 contains 12 residues. The germline CDR1 and CDR2 sequences are SGHRS and YFSETQ. Trimming shortened V by 4 bases and J by 6 bases, and 7 bases separated the two germline ends. Worth noting for this clone: The antigen remains unidentified.

The origin of this receptor is a man aged 65 to 85 with urothelial cancer. The sample was PBMCs, taken around atezolizumab (anti-PD-L1) treatment. The V call is TRBV5-1, the J call TRBJ2-2; no clear D gene. The CDR3: CASSELPGELFF. The DNA of the CDR3 is TGCGCCAGCAGCGAGCTTCCCGGGGAGCTGTTTTTT.